What follows is one T cell receptor beta chain and its context. Its antigen target is currently unknown. No clone much larger than this one lies a single base away; base qualities are absent. The data were obtained in a study of T cell responses to AZD1222 COVID-19 vaccine (dated by TCRdb to about 2021). Some background on the complete study: AZD1222 recipients given second doses at about 4 weeks or at about 12 weeks were pooled, since spike-specific TCR depth and breadth were not found to differ between the two schedules. A total of 240 or so trial participants underwent TCR sequencing, of whom about 200 had received two doses of AZD1222 and about 25 had received two doses of the MenACWY control vaccine. Trial participants were enrolled into age subgroups of 18-55, 56-69 and 70-plus years, which contained around 150, 29 and 61 TCR-sequenced participants, respectively. The paper as a whole reports these results and caveats: Participants were mostly white British, with more females than males. The authors suggested clonal diversity may have been underestimated. A significant rise in spike-specific TCR breadth and depth was observed after two AZD1222 doses relative to day 0 and relative to MenACWY recipients. In the small 56-69-year group, the increase in depth fell short of significance, most likely because of low power. The vaccine-associated CD4 TCRs covered the entire spike protein, and the dominant responses fell in regions 160-218 and 743-854. Epitopes outside the regions mutated in the B.1.351 and B.1.1.7 variants were reportedly recognized by nearly half of the unique spike-specific TCRs. No day 14 peak-response samples were available, so repertoires were characterized only after the peak T cell response. Only five or six AZD1222 recipients were SARS-CoV-2 seropositive at baseline, limiting conclusions about previously exposed vaccinees.

The CDR3 runs 12 amino acids, cysteine and phenylalanine included. Just the 36-base CDR3 DNA is kept, in frame starting at base 1. Per the germline V gene, SGDLS is the CDR1 and YYNGEE is the CDR2. V loses 7 bases of germline sequence and J loses 5 bases, and the interval between the two ends is 12 bases. In the paper's terms, the time point label means: baseline before first vaccination. Vaccinee samples were obtained from the UK trials COV001 and COV002, which included a single-blind randomized controlled phase 2/3 trial of AZD1222 (ChAdOx1 nCoV-19) in healthy adults. Trial participant PBMC samples were collected at day 0 and day 28 after the second dose for TCRbeta chain sequencing. The CDR3 regions of human TCRbeta chains were analyzed by immunosequencing. The source study handled its data this way. Repertoire TCRs were checked for matches against a reference library of SARS-CoV-2-specific TCRs that had been generated using the MIRA antigen-specificity platform. Breadth meant the fraction of unique TCRs that were SARS-CoV-2-associated, whereas depth meant the fraction of total T cells that were SARS-CoV-2-associated. Each spike-specific TCR was assigned to its reactive spike region and to a CD4 or CD8 class using the MIRA data. Log10-transformed breadth and depth values were compared by one-way ANOVA with Sidak's multiple comparisons tests. Sourced from immuneACCESS, this table was stored by TCRdb with only in-frame sequences that have V and J called. A share of the clones is absent; for the studies checked, an unresolved V gene accounts for under half, and the remainder has no known explanation. V, J and clone size are taken as reported in that table, and D and trimming were inferred from the DNA itself. This sample has 120,000 or so clones in its table, and just under 95% of those were observed once. The ten biggest clones cover about 7.8% of the sample.

Source: peripheral blood, taken on day 0 of AZD1222 vaccination. The rearranged chain carries TRBV9 and TRBJ1-2; a tentative D match to TRBD1 spans 5 bases. This receptor was taken from an adult in good health. The nucleotide sequence is given as TGTGCCAGCCAGGGCCTGAGATATGGCTACACCTTC. This encodes CASQGLRYGYTF.